The source of this T cell receptor (beta chain) is a study of prognosis after radiotherapy for stage I lung cancer. Overall study: The non-small cell lung cancer patients were all regarded as unsuitable for surgery on medical grounds. No significant progression was observed in about 15 patients, whereas four developed distant metastases a median of 7 months after radiotherapy.

Amplicons of TCR beta CDR3 were generated from genomic DNA by two-round multiplex PCR. Gene-specific primers for each TRBV and TRBJ gene drove first-round PCR. TCRdb re-called the multiplex PCR reads with MiXCR, one entry per CDR3 protein. Altogether over 15,000 distinct CDR3 sequences are present, approximately 31% being singletons, with the ten largest covering around a quarter. Study conclusions and caveats: Lower post-radiation Shannon entropy was seen in patients who went on to develop distant metastases.

This clonotype occurred many times. What it binds is not known. The CDR3 is 15 residues long. CDR1 and CDR2 (germline): SNHLY, FYNNEI. After removal of 10 bases from V and 3 bases from J, the junction contained 11 bases not matched to a gene. The sample here was PBMCs, taken before or after stereotactic body radiation therapy (not recorded which). The receptor comes from a donor over 45 with non-small cell lung cancer. The V call is TRBV2, the J call TRBJ2-3; TRBD2 matches at 9 bases. For the CDR3, the DNA is TGTGCCACAGGGGCTAGCGGGATTGGGACAGATACGCAGTATTTT. This codes for CATGASGIGTDTQYF.